The TCR beta chain under discussion was sequenced for a study of long-term antiretroviral therapy in people with HIV. Study-level points and caveats: Controls showed broader CDR3 length ranges than did the HIV repertoires.

People in the study who had HIV all got their treatment in the United States. Cryopreserved PBMC, at about 0.9-10 million per sample, were present before DNA extraction. About this clone: The antigen remains unidentified.

Germline CDR1 and CDR2: MNHNS and SASEGT. The CDR3 is made up of 11 amino acids. V lost 6 bases and J lost 0, with 2 bases in between. Survey-level resolution applied to immunoSEQ assay v3.0. Assay used: immunoSEQ multiplex PCR; TCRdb lists only in-frame clones, some missing. The table includes some 25,000 clones, 65% to 85% detected once. Sequencing used unsorted PBMCs, obtained around 4.1 years after starting antiretroviral therapy. The sequence was collected from a man in his thirties or forties with HIV. V and J are TRBV6-1 and TRBJ1-1; no clear D. The CDR3 loop reads CASSMNTEAFF. CDR3 coding DNA: TGTGCCAGCAGCATGAACACTGAAGCTTTCTTT.